One T cell receptor beta chain is described in this entry. Its antigen remains unknown. PCR employed 60 Vbeta and 13 Jbeta primers. The authors' processing: The authors later counted roughly 77 million unique TCR beta chains, roughly 10 million of them shared. The table came from immunoSEQ multiplex PCR; TCRdb's copy has only in-frame clones and leaves some out. V and J calls and clone size are those listed in that table; D and trimming were worked out from the DNA. This sample has 100,000 to 150,000 clones, with roughly three quarters found just once. CDR1 SNHLY and CDR2 FYNNEI come from the germline V gene. The CDR3 is 15 residues long. Trimming removed 3 bases at V and 6 bases at J, with 14 bases between. This sample stems from a study of cytomegalovirus exposure and HLA in healthy donors. Study-wide results and caveats: The only immune exposure information that was available was CMV serostatus. Cytomegalovirus-associated status was assigned to around 160 TCR beta chains.

This TCR was recovered from a woman in her thirties or forties in good health and CMV-seronegative. The source material was PBMCs. This chain connects TRBV2 to TRBJ1-4; D uncertain. CDR3 DNA sequence: TGTGCCAGCAGTGAGATTACAAAGAGGGATGAAAAACTGTTTTTT. Its translation: CASSEITKRDEKLFF.